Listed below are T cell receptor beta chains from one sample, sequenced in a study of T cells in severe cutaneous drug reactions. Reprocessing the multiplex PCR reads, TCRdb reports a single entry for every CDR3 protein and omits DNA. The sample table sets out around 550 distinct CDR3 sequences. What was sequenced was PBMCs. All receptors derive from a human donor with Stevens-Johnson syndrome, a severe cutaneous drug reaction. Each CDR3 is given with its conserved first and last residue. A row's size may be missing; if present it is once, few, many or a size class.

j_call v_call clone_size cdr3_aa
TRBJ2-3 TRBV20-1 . CSARPSGGLAGTDTQYF
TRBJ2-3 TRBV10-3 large CATRERRGTQYF
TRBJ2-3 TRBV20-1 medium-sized CSARVPSGFTDTQYF
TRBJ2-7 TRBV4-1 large CASSQASGGAYEQYF
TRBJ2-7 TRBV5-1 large CASRAAEMSYEQYF
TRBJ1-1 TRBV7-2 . CASSFRGGNTEAFF
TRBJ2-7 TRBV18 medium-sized CASSHGTKIYEQYF
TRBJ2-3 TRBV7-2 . CASSLAGLAGASSTDTQYF
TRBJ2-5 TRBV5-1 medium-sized CASSPPDQETQYF
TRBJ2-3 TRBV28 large CASSSERRTDTQYF
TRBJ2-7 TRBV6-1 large CASSKGRMGFHEQYF
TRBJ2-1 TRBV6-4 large CASSDSAYNEQFF
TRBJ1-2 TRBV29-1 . CSVEVNREAGYTF
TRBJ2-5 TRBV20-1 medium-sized CSARDPGAQTQYF
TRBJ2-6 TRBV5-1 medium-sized CASSSDQAGANVLTF
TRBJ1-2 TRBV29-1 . CSVEQAIYGYTF
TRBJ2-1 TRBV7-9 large CASSPGLAEDDEQFF
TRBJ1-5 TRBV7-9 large CASSLSTEGNQPQHF
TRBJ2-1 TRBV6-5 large CASSYSTDPGLADSYSYNEQFF
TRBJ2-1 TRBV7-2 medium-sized CASSSAVSSYNEQFF
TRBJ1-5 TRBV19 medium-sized CASRGGGSSNQPQHF
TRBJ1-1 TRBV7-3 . CASRANQGSAEAFF
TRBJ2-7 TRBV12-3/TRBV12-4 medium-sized CASSPLLAGGGEQYF
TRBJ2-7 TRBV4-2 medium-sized CASSQDLTGGNEQYF
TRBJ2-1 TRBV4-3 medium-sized CASSQAIAGGSNEQFF
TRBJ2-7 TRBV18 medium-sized CASSPQPYEQYF
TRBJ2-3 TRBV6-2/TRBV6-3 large CATKTPRPGEGTDTQYF
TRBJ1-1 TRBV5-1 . CASSLWGENTEAFF
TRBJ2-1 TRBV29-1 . CSLKRGGYNEQFF
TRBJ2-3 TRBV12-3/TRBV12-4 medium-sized CASNLGGRIGTQYF
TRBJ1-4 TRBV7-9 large CASSFPAGGQGNEKLFF
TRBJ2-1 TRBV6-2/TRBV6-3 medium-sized CASSYSTGLAGGRSYNEQFF
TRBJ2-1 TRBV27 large CASSPQGLAGLDEQFF
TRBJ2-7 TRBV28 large CASSSTGTANYEQYF
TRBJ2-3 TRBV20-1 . CSADPGLEFSDTQYF
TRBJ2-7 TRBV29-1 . CSVATPTGYEQYF
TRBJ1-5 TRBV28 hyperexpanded CASREPEQPQHF
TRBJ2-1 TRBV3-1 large CASSRTTPQYNEQFF
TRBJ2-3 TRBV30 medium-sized CAWRQGPSTDTQYF
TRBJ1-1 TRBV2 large CASNRQGGGFSEAFF
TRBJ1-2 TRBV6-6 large CASSYDIQTSNYGYTF
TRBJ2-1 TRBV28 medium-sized CASSLPPVLVNEQFF
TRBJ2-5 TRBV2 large CASSPRPQGGETQYF
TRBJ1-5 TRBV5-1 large CASSAGQRDSNQPQHF